This T cell receptor beta chain came from a study of a mutant IDH1 vaccine in newly diagnosed glioma. Whole-study context: Of the patients given treatment, approximately 60% were male and 37.5% were female, and a mean age of roughly 40 years was recorded.

Some clones are missing from TCRdb's copy, which holds only in-frame ones; the method was immunoSEQ multiplex PCR. Here the sample spans some 80,000 clones, 75% to 90% being singletons. Points on this clone: As yet, its antigen is unknown.

Specified time point: week 23, last vaccination. Doses comprised 300 ug of mutant IDH1 20-mer peptide each, plus topical imiquimod. The sequence derives from a woman aged 50 to 60 with glioma. The source was PBMCs, collected from a glioma patient whose treatment included an IDH1 peptide vaccine.

The CDR3 protein is CASSSGQGLYF. The CDR3 nucleotides are TGTGCCAGCAGTTCGGGACAGGGACTGTACTTC. J is TRBJ2-7 and V is TRBV28, with TRBD1 matching 9 bases. The J segment lost 12 bases and the V segment lost 4 bases, leaving 4 bases of the junction unmatched. Germline values: CDR1 MDHEN, CDR2 SYDVKM. CDR3 size: 11 residues.